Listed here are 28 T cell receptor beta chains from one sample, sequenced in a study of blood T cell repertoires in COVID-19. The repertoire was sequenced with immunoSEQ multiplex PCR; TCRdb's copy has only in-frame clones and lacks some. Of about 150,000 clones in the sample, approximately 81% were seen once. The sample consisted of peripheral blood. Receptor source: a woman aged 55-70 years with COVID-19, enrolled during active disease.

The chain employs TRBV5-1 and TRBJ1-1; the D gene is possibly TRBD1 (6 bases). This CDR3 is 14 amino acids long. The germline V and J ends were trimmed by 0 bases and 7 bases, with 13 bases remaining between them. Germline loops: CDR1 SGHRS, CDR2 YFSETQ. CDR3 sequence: CASSLAGQPSEAFF. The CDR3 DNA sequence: TGCGCCAGCAGCTTGGCGGGACAACCTAGTGAAGCTTTCTTT.

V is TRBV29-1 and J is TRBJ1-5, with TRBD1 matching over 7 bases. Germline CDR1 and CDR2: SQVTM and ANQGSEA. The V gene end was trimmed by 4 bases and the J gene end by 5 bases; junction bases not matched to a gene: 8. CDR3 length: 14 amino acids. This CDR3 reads CSVGGQGVDQPQHF. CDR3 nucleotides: TGCAGCGTTGGGGGTCAGGGGGTGGATCAGCCCCAGCATTTT.

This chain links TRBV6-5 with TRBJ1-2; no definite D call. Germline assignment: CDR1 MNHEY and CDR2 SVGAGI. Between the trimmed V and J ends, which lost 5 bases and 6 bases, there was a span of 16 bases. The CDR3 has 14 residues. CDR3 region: CASSITPNIDGYTF. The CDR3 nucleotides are TGTGCCAGCAGTATCACCCCGAACATCGATGGCTACACCTTC.

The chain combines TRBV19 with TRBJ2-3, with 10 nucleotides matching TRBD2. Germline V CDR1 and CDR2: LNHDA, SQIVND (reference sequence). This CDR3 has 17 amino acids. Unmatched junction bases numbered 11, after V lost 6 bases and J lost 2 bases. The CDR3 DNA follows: TGTGCCAGTAGGTTAACCGGGACTAGCGTCCTCACAGATACGCAGTATTTT. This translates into CASRLTGTSVLTDTQYF.

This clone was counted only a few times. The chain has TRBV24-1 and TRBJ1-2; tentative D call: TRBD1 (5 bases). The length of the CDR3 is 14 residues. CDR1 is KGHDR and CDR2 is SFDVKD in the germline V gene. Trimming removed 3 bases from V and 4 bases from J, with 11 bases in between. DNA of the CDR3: TGTGCCACCAGTGATCCCGAAGACAGCTATGGCTACACCTTC. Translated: CATSDPEDSYGYTF.

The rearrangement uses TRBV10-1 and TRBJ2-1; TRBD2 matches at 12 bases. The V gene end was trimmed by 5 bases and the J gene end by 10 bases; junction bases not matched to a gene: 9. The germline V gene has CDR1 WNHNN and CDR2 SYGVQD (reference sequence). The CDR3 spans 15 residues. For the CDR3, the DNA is TGCGCCAGCAGTTTGGCTAGCGGGGGGGCCCGGGAGCAGTTCTTC. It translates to CASSLASGGAREQFF.

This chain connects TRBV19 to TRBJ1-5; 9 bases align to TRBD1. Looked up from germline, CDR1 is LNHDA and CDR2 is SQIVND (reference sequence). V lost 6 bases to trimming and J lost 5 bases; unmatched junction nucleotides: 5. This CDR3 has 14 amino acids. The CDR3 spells CASSRGQGYQPQHF. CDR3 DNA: TGTGCCAGTAGCCGGGGACAGGGTTATCAGCCCCAGCATTTT.

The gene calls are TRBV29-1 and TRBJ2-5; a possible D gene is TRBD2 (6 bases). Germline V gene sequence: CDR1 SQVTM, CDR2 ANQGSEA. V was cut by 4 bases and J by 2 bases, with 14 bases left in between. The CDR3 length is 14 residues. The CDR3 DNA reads TGCAGCGTTGGGTTTGCGGGGAGGCAAGAGACCCAGTACTTC. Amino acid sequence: CSVGFAGRQETQYF.

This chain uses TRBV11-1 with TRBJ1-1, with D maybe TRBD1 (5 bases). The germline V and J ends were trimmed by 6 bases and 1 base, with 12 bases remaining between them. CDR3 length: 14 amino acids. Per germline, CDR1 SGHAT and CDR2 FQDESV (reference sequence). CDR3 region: CASSSRQSNTEAFF. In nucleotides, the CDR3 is TGTGCCAGCAGTTCCCGACAGTCGAACACTGAAGCTTTCTTT.

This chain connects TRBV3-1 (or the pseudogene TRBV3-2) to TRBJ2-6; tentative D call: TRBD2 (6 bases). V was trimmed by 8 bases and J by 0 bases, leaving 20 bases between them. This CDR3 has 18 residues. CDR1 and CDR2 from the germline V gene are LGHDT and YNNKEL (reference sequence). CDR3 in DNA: TGTGCCAGCGGGCCCTGGGGACTCCAGTCCTCTGGGGCCAACGTCCTGACTTTC. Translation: CASGPWGLQSSGANVLTF.

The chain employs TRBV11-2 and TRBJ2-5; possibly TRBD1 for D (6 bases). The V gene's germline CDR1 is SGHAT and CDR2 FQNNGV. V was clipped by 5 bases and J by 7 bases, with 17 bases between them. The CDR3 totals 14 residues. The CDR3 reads CASSPVTGRGTQYF. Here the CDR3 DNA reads TGTGCCAGCAGCCCCGTGACAGGCAGGGGGACCCAGTACTTC.

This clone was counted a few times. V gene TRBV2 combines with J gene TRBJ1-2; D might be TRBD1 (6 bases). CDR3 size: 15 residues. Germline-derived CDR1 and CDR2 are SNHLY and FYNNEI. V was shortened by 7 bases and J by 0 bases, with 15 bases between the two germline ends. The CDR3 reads CASKSGAKANYGYTF. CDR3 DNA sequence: TGTGCCAGCAAGTCAGGGGCTAAAGCTAACTATGGCTACACCTTC.

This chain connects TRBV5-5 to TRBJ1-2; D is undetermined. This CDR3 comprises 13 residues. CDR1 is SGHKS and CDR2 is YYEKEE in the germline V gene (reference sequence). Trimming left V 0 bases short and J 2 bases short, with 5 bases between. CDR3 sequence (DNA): TGTGCCAGCAGCTTGGGCAGAAACTATGGCTACACCTTC. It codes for CASSLGRNYGYTF.

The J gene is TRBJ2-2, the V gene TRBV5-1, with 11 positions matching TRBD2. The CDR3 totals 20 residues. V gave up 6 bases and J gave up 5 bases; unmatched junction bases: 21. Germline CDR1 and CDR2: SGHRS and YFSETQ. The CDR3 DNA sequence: TGCGCCAGCAACCCGGGATTCAACTTAGGACTAGCGGGTGGTACCGGGGAGCTGTTTTTT. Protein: CASNPGFNLGLAGGTGELFF.

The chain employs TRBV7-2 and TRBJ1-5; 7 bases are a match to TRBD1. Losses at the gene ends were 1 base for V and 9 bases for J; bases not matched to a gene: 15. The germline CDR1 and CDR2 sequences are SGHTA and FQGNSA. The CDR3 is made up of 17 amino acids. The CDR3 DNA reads TGTGCCAGCAGCTTAGGGCCCCAGGGGGTGTCCGGACGGCCCCAGCATTTT. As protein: CASSLGPQGVSGRPQHF.

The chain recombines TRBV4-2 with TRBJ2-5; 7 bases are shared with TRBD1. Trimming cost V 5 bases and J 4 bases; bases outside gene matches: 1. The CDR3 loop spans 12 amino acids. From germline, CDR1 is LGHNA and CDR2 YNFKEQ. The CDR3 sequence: CASSGDRETQYF. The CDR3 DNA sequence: TGTGCCAGCAGCGGGGACAGAGAGACCCAGTACTTC.

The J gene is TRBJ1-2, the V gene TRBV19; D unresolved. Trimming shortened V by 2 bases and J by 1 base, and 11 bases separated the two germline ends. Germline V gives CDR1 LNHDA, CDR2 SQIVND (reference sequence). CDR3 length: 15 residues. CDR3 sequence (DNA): TGTGCCAGTAGTATATCCTCGGCTAGTAACTATGGCTACACCTTC. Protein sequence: CASSISSASNYGYTF.

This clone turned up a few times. The CDR3: CASSPRGGFEKLFF. CDR3 in DNA: TGTGCCAGCAGCCCCCGGGGTGGGTTTGAAAAACTGTTTTTT. The V gene is TRBV11-2, the J gene TRBJ1-4, with D unresolved. The CDR3 runs to 14 residues. V lost 5 bases, J lost 7 bases, and 14 bases lay in between. Germline V gives CDR1 SGHAT, CDR2 FQNNGV.

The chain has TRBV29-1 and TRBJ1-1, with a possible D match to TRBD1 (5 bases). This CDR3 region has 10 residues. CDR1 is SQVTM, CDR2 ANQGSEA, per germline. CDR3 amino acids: CGARNTEAFF. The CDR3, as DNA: TGCGGGGCCAGGAACACTGAAGCTTTCTTT.

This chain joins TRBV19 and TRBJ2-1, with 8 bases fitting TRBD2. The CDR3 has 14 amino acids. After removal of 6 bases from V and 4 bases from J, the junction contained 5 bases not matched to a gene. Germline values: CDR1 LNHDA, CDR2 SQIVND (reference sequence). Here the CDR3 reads CASSRLAKYNEQFF. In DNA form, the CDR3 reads TGTGCCAGTAGCCGACTAGCGAAGTACAATGAGCAGTTCTTC.

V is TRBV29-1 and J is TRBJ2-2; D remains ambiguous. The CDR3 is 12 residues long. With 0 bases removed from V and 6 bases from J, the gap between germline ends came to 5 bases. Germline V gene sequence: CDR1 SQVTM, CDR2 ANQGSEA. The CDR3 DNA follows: TGCAGCGTTGAAGAGAGGCCCGGGGAGCTGTTTTTT. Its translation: CSVEERPGELFF.

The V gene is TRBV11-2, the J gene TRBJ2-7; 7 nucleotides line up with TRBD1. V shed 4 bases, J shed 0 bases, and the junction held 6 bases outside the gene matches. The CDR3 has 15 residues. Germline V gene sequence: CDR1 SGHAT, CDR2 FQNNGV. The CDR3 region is CASSSRDRSSYEQYF. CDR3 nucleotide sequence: TGTGCCAGCAGCTCCCGGGACAGAAGCTCCTACGAGCAGTACTTC.

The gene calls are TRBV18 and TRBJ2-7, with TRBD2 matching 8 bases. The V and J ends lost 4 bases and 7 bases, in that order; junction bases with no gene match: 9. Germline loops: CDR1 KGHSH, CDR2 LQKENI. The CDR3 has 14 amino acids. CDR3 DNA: TGTGCCAGCTCACGTTCGGGAGGGCAGCGGGAGCAGTACTTC. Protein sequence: CASSRSGGQREQYF.

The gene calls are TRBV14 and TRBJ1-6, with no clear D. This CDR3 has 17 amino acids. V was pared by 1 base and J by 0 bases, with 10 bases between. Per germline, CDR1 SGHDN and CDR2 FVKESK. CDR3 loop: CASSQASRGSYNSPLHF. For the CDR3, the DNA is TGTGCCAGCAGCCAAGCTAGCCGGGGCTCCTATAATTCACCCCTCCACTTT.

CDR3 amino acids: CASSPDRGTYNEQFF. CDR3 nucleotide sequence: TGTGCCAGCAGCCCCGACAGGGGCACCTACAATGAGCAGTTCTTC. V usage is TRBV7-3 and J usage is TRBJ2-1; TRBD1 matches 8 bases. Germline CDR1 is SGHTA and CDR2 is FQGTGA. V shed 5 bases and J 2 bases; nucleotides not matched to a gene: 5. The CDR3 contains 15 residues.

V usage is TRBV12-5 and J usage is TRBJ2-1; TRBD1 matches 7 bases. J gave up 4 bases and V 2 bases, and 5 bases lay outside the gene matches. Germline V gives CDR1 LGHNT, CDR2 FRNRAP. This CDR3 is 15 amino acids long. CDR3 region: CASGLPQGSYNEQFF. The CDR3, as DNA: TGTGCTAGTGGTTTGCCACAGGGGTCTTACAATGAGCAGTTCTTC.

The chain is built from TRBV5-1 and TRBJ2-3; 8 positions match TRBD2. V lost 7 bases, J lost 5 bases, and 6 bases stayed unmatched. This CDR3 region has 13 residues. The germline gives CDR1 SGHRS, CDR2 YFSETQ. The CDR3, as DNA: TGCGCCAGCGGCCCAGCGGGGGTAGATACGCAGTATTTT. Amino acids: CASGPAGVDTQYF.

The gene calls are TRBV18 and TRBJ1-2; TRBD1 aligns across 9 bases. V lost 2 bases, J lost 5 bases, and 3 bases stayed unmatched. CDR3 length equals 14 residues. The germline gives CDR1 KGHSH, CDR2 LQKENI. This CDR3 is CASSPGGTGYGYTF. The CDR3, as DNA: TGTGCCAGCTCACCAGGGGGGACAGGGTATGGCTACACCTTC.